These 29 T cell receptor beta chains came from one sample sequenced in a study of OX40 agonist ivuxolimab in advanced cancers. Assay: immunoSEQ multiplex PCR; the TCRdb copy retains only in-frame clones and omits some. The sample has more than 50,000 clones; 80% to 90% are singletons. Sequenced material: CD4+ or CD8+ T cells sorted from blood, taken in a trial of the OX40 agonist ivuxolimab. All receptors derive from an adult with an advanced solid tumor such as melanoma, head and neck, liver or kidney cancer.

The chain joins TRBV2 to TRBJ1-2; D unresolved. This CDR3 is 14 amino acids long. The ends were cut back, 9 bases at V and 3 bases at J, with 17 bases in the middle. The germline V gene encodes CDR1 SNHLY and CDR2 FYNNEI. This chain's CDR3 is CASAARAGDYGYTF. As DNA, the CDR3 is TGTGCCAGTGCGGCGAGGGCCGGAGACTATGGCTACACCTTC. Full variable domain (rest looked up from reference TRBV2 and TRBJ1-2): EPEVTQTPSHQVTQMGQEVILRCVPISNHLYFYWYRQILGQKVEFLVSFYNNEISEKSEIFDDQFSVERPDGSNFTLKIRSTKLEDSAMYFCASAARAGDYGYTFGSGTRLTVV.

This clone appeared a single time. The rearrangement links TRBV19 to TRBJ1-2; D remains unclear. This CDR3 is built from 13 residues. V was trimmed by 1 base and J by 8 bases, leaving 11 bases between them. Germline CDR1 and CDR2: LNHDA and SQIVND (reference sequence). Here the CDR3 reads CASSIAWLGGYTF. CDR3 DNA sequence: TGTGCCAGTAGTATAGCTTGGCTCGGGGGCTACACCTTC.

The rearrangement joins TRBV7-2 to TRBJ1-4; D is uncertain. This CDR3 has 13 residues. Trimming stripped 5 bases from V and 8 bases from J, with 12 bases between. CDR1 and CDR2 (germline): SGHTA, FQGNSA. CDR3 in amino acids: CASSLTRREKLFF. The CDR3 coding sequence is TGTGCCAGCAGCCTAACTAGAAGGGAAAAACTGTTTTTT.

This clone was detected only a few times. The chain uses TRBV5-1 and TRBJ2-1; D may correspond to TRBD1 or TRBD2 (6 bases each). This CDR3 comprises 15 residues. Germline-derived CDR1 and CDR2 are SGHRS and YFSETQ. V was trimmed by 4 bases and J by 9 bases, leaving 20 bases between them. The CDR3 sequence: CASSPQVSGATEQFF. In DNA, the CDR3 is TGCGCCAGCAGCCCCCAGGTCTCGGGGGCGACTGAGCAGTTCTTC.

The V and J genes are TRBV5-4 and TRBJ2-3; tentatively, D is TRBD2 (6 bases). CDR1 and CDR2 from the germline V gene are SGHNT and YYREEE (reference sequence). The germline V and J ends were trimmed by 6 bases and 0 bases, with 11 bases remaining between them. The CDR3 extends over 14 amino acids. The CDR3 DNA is TGTGCCAGCAAATCGGGAGAAAGCACAGATACGCAGTATTTT. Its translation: CASKSGESTDTQYF.

DNA of the CDR3: TGTGCCAGCAGCTGGGACAGCGGGGGGAATGGCTACACCTTC. Protein sequence: CASSWDSGGNGYTF. This chain connects TRBV5-4 to TRBJ1-2; 7 bases are a match to TRBD1. The CDR3 consists of 14 residues. Germline CDR1 and CDR2: SGHNT and YYREEE (reference sequence). V trimming: 3 bases; J trimming: 6 bases; junction bases outside the gene matches: 8.

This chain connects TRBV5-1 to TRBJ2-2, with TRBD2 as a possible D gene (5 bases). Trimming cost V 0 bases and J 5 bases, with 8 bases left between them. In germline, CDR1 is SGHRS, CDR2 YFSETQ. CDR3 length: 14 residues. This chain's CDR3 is CASSLGEGTGELFF. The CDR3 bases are TGCGCCAGCAGCTTGGGTGAGGGTACCGGGGAGCTGTTTTTT.

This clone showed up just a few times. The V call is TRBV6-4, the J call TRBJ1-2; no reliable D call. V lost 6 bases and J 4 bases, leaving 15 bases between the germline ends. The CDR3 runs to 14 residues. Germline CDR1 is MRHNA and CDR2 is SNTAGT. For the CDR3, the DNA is TGTGCCAGCAGGGGCCCTTACTTTAGCTATGGCTACACCTTC. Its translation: CASRGPYFSYGYTF.

CDR3 sequence (DNA): TGTGCCAGCAGGCAGGGGGGGGATGGCTACACCTTC. It codes for CASRQGGDGYTF. The chain has TRBV6-6 and TRBJ1-2; 7 nucleotides agree with TRBD1. Unmatched junction bases numbered 4, after V lost 6 bases and J lost 6 bases. This CDR3 comprises 12 residues. Germline V gene lookup returns CDR1 MNHNY and CDR2 SVGAGI (reference sequence).

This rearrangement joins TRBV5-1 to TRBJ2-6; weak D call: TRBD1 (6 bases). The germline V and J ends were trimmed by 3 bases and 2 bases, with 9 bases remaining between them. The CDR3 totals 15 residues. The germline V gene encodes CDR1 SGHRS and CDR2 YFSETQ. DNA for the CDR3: TGCGCCAGCAGCTCCGGACAGCCTGGGGCCAACGTCCTGACTTTC. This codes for CASSSGQPGANVLTF.

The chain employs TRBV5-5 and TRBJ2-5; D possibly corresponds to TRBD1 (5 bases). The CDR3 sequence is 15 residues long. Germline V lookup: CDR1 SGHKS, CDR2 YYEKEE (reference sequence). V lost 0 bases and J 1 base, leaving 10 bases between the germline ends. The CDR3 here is CASSLGGATQETQYF. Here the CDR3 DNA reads TGTGCCAGCAGCTTGGGGGGCGCGACCCAAGAGACCCAGTACTTC.

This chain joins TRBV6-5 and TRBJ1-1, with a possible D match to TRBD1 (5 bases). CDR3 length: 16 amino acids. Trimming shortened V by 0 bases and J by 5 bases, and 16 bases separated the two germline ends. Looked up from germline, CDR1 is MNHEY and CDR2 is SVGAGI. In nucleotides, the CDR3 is TGTGCCAGCAGTTACTCTTTCTCCAGGGAAGGGACTGAAGCTTTCTTT. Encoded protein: CASSYSFSREGTEAFF.

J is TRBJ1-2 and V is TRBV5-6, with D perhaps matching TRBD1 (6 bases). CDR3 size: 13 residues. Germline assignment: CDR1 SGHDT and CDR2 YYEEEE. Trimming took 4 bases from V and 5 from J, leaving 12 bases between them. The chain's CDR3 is CASSGVRGYGYTF. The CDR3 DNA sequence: TGTGCCAGCAGCGGGGTCAGGGGTTATGGCTACACCTTC.

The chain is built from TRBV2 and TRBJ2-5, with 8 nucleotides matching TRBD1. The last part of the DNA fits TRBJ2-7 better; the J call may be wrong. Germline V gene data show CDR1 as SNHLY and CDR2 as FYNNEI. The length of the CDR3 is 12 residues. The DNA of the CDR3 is TGTGCCAGCAGCCGACAGGGGTACGAGCAGTACTTC. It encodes CASSRQGYEQYF.

This CDR3 is CASSQAPGTFGANQPQHF. CDR3 nucleotide sequence: TGTGCCAGCAGCCAAGCCCCCGGGACCTTTGGGGCCAATCAGCCCCAGCATTTT. This rearrangement joins TRBV7-2 to TRBJ1-5, with D maybe TRBD1 (5 bases). This CDR3 comprises 18 residues. The germline CDR1 and CDR2 sequences are SGHTA and FQGNSA. Trimming took 5 bases from V and 3 from J, leaving 23 bases between them.

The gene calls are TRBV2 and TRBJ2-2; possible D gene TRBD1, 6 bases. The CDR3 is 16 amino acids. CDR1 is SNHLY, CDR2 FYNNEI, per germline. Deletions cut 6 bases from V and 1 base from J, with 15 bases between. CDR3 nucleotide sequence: TGTGCCAGCAGCCTCACGGACAGTAAGAACACCGGGGAGCTGTTTTTT. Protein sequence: CASSLTDSKNTGELFF.

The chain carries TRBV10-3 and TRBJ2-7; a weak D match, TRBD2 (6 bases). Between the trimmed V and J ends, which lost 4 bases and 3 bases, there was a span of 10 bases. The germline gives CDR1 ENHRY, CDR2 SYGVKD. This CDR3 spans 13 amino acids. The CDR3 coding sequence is TGTGCCATCAGTGTGGGGGGTAGCTACGAGCAGTACTTC. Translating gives CAISVGGSYEQYF.

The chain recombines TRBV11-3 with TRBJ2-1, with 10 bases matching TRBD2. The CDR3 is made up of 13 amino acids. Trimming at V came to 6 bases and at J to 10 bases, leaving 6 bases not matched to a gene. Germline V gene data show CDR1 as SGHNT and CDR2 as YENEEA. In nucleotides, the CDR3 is TGTGCCAGCAGTCCCCTAGCGGGAGTCGAGCAGTTCTTC. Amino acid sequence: CASSPLAGVEQFF.

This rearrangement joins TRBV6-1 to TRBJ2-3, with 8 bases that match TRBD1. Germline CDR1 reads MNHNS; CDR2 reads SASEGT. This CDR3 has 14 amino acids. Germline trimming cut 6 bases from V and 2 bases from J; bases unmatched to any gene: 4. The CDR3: CASSSTGDTDTQYF. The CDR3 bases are TGTGCCAGCAGCTCGACAGGGGACACAGATACGCAGTATTTT.

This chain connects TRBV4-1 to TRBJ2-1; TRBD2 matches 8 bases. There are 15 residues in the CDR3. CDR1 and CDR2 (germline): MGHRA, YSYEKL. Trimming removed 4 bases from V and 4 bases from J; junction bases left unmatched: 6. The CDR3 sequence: CASSLVSGTYNEQFF. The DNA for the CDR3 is TGCGCCAGCAGCCTAGTTAGCGGGACTTACAATGAGCAGTTCTTC.

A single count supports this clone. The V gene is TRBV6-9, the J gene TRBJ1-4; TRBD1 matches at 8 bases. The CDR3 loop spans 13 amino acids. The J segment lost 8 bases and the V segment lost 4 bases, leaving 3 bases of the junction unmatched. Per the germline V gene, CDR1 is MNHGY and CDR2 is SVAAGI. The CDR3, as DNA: TGTGCCAGCAGTTTACAGGGGGGAGAAAAACTGTTTTTT. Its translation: CASSLQGGEKLFF.

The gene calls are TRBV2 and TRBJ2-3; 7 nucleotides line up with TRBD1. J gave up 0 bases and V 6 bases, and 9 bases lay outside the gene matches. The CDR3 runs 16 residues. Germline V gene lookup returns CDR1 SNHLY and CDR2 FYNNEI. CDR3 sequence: CASSLTGQTSTDTQYF. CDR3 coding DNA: TGTGCCAGCAGCCTGACGGGACAGACCAGCACAGATACGCAGTATTTT.

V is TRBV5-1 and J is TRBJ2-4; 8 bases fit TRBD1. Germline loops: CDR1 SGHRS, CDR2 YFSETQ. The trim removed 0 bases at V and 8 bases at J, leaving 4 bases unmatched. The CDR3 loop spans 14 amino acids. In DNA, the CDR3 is TGCGCCAGCAGCTTGGCCGGACAGGGAGACATTCAGTACTTC. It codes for CASSLAGQGDIQYF.

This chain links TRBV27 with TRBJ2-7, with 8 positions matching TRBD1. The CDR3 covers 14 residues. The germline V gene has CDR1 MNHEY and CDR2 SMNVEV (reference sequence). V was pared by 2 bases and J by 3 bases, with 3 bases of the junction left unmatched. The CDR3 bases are TGTGCCAGCAGTTTAGGACAGGGCCTCTACGAGCAGTACTTC. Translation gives CASSLGQGLYEQYF.

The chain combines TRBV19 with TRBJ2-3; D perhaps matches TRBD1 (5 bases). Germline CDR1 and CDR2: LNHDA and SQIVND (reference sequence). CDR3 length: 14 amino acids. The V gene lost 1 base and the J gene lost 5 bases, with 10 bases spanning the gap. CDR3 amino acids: CASSIAGKGDTQYF. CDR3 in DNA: TGTGCCAGTAGTATAGCAGGGAAGGGAGATACGCAGTATTTT.

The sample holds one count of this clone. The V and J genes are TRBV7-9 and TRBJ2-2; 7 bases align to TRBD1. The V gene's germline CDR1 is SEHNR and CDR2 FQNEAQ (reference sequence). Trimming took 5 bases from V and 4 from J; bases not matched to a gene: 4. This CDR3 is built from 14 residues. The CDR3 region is CASSTRTGTGELFF. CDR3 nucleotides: TGTGCCAGCAGCACCCGGACAGGCACCGGGGAGCTGTTTTTT.

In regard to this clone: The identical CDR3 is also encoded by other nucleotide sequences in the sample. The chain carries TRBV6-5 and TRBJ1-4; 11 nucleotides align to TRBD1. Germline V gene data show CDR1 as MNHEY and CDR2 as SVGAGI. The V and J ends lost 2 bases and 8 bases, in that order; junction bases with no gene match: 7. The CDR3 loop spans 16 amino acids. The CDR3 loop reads CASSYGAGTGGEKLFF. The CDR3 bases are TGTGCCAGCAGTTACGGGGCCGGGACAGGGGGAGAAAAACTGTTTTTT.

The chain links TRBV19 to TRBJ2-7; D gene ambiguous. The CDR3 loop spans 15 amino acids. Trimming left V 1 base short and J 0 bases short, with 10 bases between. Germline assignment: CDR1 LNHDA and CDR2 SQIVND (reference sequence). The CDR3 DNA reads TGTGCCAGTAGTATAGTTAGCCACAACTCCTACGAGCAGTACTTC. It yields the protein CASSIVSHNSYEQYF.

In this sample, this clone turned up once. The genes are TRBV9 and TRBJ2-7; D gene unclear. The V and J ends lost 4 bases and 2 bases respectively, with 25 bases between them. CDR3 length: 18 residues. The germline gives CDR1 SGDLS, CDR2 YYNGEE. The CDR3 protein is CASSPVQFAAGLPYEQYF. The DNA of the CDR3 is TGTGCCAGCAGCCCAGTGCAGTTTGCGGCTGGGCTTCCCTACGAGCAGTACTTC. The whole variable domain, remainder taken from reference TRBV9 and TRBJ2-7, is DSGVTQTPKHLITATGQRVTLRCSPRSGDLSVYWYQQSLDQGLQFLIQYYNGEERAKGNILERFSAQQFPDLHSELNLSSLELGDSALYFCASSPVQFAAGLPYEQYFGPGTRLTVT.